These T cell receptor beta chains were read from a single sample in a study of T cells in Graves' hyperthyroidism and ophthalmopathy. TCRdb reprocessed the multiplex PCR reads via MiXCR and lists one record per CDR3 protein. The sample has 600,000 to 700,000 distinct CDR3 sequences; roughly 15% are singletons. The sequenced sample consisted of blood. All receptors come from a woman between 40 and 55 years old with Graves' ophthalmopathy. Both conserved end residues are part of each CDR3. The D gene is left open where the match is weak. Expanded clones are given a class, and other clones once, few, many or no size at all.

TRBV5-1	TRBD1	few	TRBJ1-2	CASSTGQGTSGYTF	TGCGCCAGCAGCACGGGACAGGGGACATCTGGCTACACCTTC
TRBV28	TRBD2	many	TRBJ2-4	CASSASGENIQYF	TGTGCCAGCAGCGCTAGCGGGGAAAACATTCAGTACTTC
TRBV18	NA	few	TRBJ1-2	CASSPQTGGSGGYTF	TGTGCCAGCTCACCACAGACAGGAGGGTCAGGAGGCTACACCTTC
TRBV28	NA	few	TRBJ2-3	CASSLSRPTDTQYF	TGTGCCAGCAGTTTATCCCGACCCACAGATACGCAGTATTTT
TRBV7-2	TRBD1	many	TRBJ2-7	CASSLAGQGGSYEQYF	TGTGCCAGCAGCTTAGCGGGACAGGGAGGGAGCTACGAGCAGTACTTC
TRBV20-1	NA	many	TRBJ2-7	CSAGSAGQYEQYF	TGCAGTGCTGGTTCGGCGGGACAATACGAGCAGTACTTC
TRBV28	NA	NA	TRBJ2-6	CASSPGQLSGANVLTF	TGTGCCAGCAGTCCAGGACAACTCTCTGGGGCCAACGTCCTGACTTTC
TRBV7-2	NA	few	TRBJ2-5	CASSPQMGQETQYF	TGTGCCAGCAGCCCGCAGATGGGACAAGAGACCCAGTACTTC
TRBV18	NA	NA	TRBJ1-1	CASSLEGRATEAFF	TGTGCCAGCTCACTCGAGGGGAGGGCCACTGAAGCTTTCTTT
TRBV20-1	TRBD2	many	TRBJ2-7	CSATGTSGGSYEQYF	TGCAGTGCTACTGGGACTAGCGGTGGGTCCTACGAGCAGTACTTC